This T cell receptor (beta chain) was identified during a study of T cell responses to AZD1222 COVID-19 vaccine. Overall study findings and caveats: After two AZD1222 doses, spike-specific TCR breadth and depth rose versus day 0.

This clone was seen more than once but under ten times. Its antigen is still unknown. The data were produced by immunoSEQ multiplex PCR, yet TCRdb's version contains in-frame clones alone and is incomplete. The sample consists of more than 35,000 clones, under 85% of them appearing once. CDR3 size: 14 residues. CDR1 is SGHTA and CDR2 is FQGNSA in the germline V gene. V gave up 2 bases and J gave up 5 bases, with 9 bases separating them. The source of this sequence is an adult in good health. Sequencing was performed on peripheral blood, taken on day 0 of AZD1222 vaccination. This chain uses TRBV7-2 with TRBJ1-4; tentatively, D is TRBD1 (6 bases). The CDR3 region is CASSLQQGNEKLFF. In DNA form, the CDR3 reads TGTGCCAGCAGCTTACAGCAGGGGAATGAAAAACTGTTTTTT.